This T cell receptor beta chain stems from a study of T cells in Graves' hyperthyroidism and ophthalmopathy. The study, taken as a whole, reports: In the blood, most expanded thyroid clonotypes above 0.001 appeared as well. Onset of ophthalmopathy came a median 6.5 months after the model predicted it.

What was amplified from RNA transcripts were TCR beta CDR3 regions. When the TCR CDR3 underwent first-round RT-PCR, the HTBI primer set was used. From the multiplex PCR reads, TCRdb called clonotypes with MiXCR, one entry per CDR3 protein. Of 450,000 to 650,000 distinct CDR3 sequences listed, 15% to 20% are singletons. This clonotype was recorded at least ten times. Its matching antigen is unknown. Reasons for excluding patients were uncontrolled infection, other autoimmune disease, pregnancy or lactation. Diagnoses used clinical symptoms, serum thyroxine and TRAb, thyroid ultrasound and orbital computed tomography. CDR1 and CDR2 (germline): SGHAT, FQNNGV. This CDR3 comprises 14 residues. The germline V and J ends were trimmed by 0 bases and 3 bases, with 9 bases remaining between them.

The sequenced sample was blood. The clonotype was recovered from a woman under 30 with Graves' ophthalmopathy. The chain carries TRBV11-2 and TRBJ2-7; no firm D call. As DNA, the CDR3 is TGTGCCAGCAGCTTAGAAGTAGATTACTACGAGCAGTACTTC. Its protein product is CASSLEVDYYEQYF.